The entry below gives a single TCR beta chain sequence along with its context. This clone was found once. What antigen it recognizes has not been identified. The sample holds no much larger clone one base away, and base qualities are not on file. These data come from a study of shared clonotypes between healthy human individuals (dated by TCRdb to between 2020 and 2021). Broadly, across the study: Three men and a couple of women, aged 18 to 49 years, made up the cohort. For each donor, three plates each were used for CD4 naive and CD4 memory, two plates were used for CD8 naive, and one plate was used for CD8 memory. The study deeply sequenced blood TCR repertoires of five healthy adults to estimate repertoire size and the extent of clonotype sharing between individuals. To increase sequencing depth and limit assay-specific biases, TCR repertoire library preparation and sequencing were carried out by different laboratories using diverse techniques. Between about 0.8 and 9.5 billion PBMCs per donor were obtained by leukapheresis. Results and caveats for the whole study, not just this receptor: Rarefaction of sorted-subset datasets indicated incomplete sequencing despite the large sequencing depth. Approximately 5% of naive CD4, 3.5% of naive CD8, 2.3% of memory CD4, and 0.4% of memory CD8 clonotypes were shared across several donors. Pairwise subsampling indicated that sequencing depth was expected to affect the degree of clonotype sharing among donors. Because the study included only a small number of donors, the genetic and exposure-history diversity represented was limited. Sampling was restricted to blood, and TCR repertoires in tissue are likely to differ from TCR repertoires in blood. Estimated clonotype richness was generally larger for naive than for memory subsets. Higher generation probabilities were observed for clonotypes shared by all four sorted-subset donors than for non-shared clonotypes.

Donors were healthy HIV-negative adults with no recently reported acute infections or vaccinations. Every donor was a Caucasian adult living in Nashville, Tennessee, USA. CD4+ T cells were enriched through magnetic negative selection, after which naive cells were positively selected on CD45RA and the remaining negative fraction served as the memory subset. Blood was collected by leukapheresis, and PBMCs were isolated by Ficoll-Histopaque density gradient centrifugation and then cryopreserved in liquid nitrogen vapor phase. Analytical flow cytometry was used to check the purity and quantity of every magnetically sorted T cell population. Genomic DNA was isolated from every sorted fraction and measured by UV absorbance on a Nanodrop 2000c. Using the deep immunoSEQ assay, multiplex PCR amplified TCR CDR3 regions from genomic DNA. For each cell subset, the extracted genomic DNA was distributed evenly across all wells of several immunoSEQ 96-well plates, and each plate served as one replicate. For sorted subsets, approximately 210 ng genomic DNA, equal to 25,000 to 35,000 T cell genomes, was loaded into each replicate PCR. The purified libraries were quantified using a Qubit 3.0 fluorometer, sized with a Bioanalyzer 2100, and then quantified again using the KAPA Library Quantification kit. Every immunoSEQ 96-well plate was sequenced on a separate single-read 150-cycle Illumina NextSeq 550 flow cell. Per the authors' processing: Because the immunoSEQ output held only junctional sequences and lacked quality scores, the filtering could not match the filtering applied to full-length reads. To assign V/J genes and CDR3, sequences were annotated against IMGT germline references using PyIR, a Python wrapper for IgBLAST v1.9. Any read was removed if the V/J assignment was weak (E-value above 1e-6), the CDR3 was missing, or the read contained stop codons, out-of-frame junctions, or ambiguous translated residues. V3J clonotypes were defined as sequences sharing the same inferred V gene, J gene, and CDR3 amino acid sequence. The percentage overlap between two repertoires was calculated by dividing the number of shared unique clonotypes by the size of the smaller repertoire. Three approaches were used to assess repertoire richness: RTK rarefaction, the Chao1 estimator, and Recon v2.1 estimates of unobserved clonotypes. Generation probabilities for all TCRbeta clonotypes obtained by the gDNA method from a handful of donors were computed using OLGA. Drawn from immuneACCESS, this table holds only the in-frame rearrangements with V and J called that TCRdb kept. Clones are partly lost; checked studies trace under half to an unresolved V gene and leave the rest unexplained. The V and J calls and the clone size are those of that table, but D and trimming were determined from the DNA. The sample yields 2.3 million or so clones; 85% to 95% were counted once. The top ten clones comprise about 0.37% of the sample.

Material for sequencing was naive CD4+ T cells from PBMCs. Read against the paper, the sample's cell subset or site label means: CD45RA+ positively selected. The clonotype originates from a man between 18 and 35 years old in good health. Some clones in this sample may be carry-over from other donors' samples.

In nucleotide form, the sequence is TGTGCCAGCAGCCGAGGACTAGCGGGGTACCAAGAGACCCAGTACTTC. It translates as CASSRGLAGYQETQYF. Here the chain combines TRBV5-4 and TRBJ2-5; TRBD2 fits 12 bases in the junction. Its CDR3 holds 16 amino acids, cysteine through phenylalanine. This entry keeps only the CDR3 DNA: 48 bases, framed from base 1. Relative to germline, V is missing 4 bases and J is missing 0 bases, with 4 bases of the junction outside any gene match. The germline V gene (reference sequence) gives CDR1 as SGHNT and CDR2 as YYREEE.